The clone carrying this T cell receptor (beta chain) was seen only a few times. Its antigen is not known. V gave up 3 bases and J gave up 3 bases, with 12 bases separating them. Per the germline V gene, CDR1 is MNHEY and CDR2 is SVGEGT. The CDR3 has 15 amino acids. MiXCR was run by TCRdb on the reads, yielding one entry per CDR3 protein. The sample lists roughly 800,000 distinct CDR3 sequences; 25% to 35% were seen once. This entry comes from a study of T cell repertoires in cytomegalovirus infection. At the level of the study: Evidence of both CMV infection and a matching HLA type came from public TCR beta signatures.

Here the sequenced sample was cultured CD8+ T cells from PBMCs, taken from culture after CMV antigen stimulation. The rearrangement joins TRBV6-2 or TRBV6-3 to TRBJ1-5; D gene ambiguous. The TCR sequence derives from a human donor in good health (CMV status not recorded). Some clones in this sample may be carry-over from other donors' samples. The DNA of the CDR3 is TGTGCCAGCAGTTATCTCAGCAGTCTCAATCAGCCCCAGCATTTT. Translated: CASSYLSSLNQPQHF.